These 5 T cell receptor beta chains came from one sample sequenced in a study of T cells after yellow fever vaccination. TCRdb passed the 5' RACE reads through MiXCR, listing each CDR3 protein once. The sample has hundreds of thousands of distinct CDR3 sequences, about a sixth seen once. The source was PBMCs, collected 5 days after the first yellow fever vaccination. Receptors were obtained from a young man who received the YFV17D yellow fever vaccine.

The sample holds a few counts of this clonotype. V and J are TRBV6-5 and TRBJ1-2; 9 nucleotides match TRBD1. Germline loops: CDR1 MNHEY, CDR2 SVGAGI. The V gene end was trimmed by 2 bases and the J gene end by 4 bases; junction bases not matched to a gene: 5. The CDR3 loop spans 15 amino acids. CDR3 region: CASSYQTGGGYGYTF. CDR3 nucleotide sequence: TGTGCCAGCAGTTACCAGACAGGGGGTGGCTATGGCTACACCTTC.

The CDR3 DNA sequence: TGTGCCAGCAGTTTAGAGGGGGTTGATCAGCCCCAGCATTTT. Residues: CASSLEGVDQPQHF. The chain recombines TRBV12-3 or TRBV12-4 with TRBJ1-5, with D possibly matching TRBD1 (6 bases). Trimming stripped 1 base from V and 5 bases from J, with 9 bases between. The CDR3 runs 14 residues.

The chain joins TRBV23-1 to TRBJ2-7, with 12 bases aligning to TRBD2. TRBV23-1 is filed as an ORF, its function uncertain. J was trimmed by 0 bases and V by 11 bases; bases with no gene match: 17. The CDR3 has 18 amino acids. The CDR3 region is CAGVRLAGALWGSYEQYV. The CDR3, as DNA: TGCGCCGGCGTCCGACTAGCGGGGGCCCTGTGGGGCTCCTACGAGCAGTACGTC.

The chain recombines TRBV6-1 with TRBJ2-1; TRBD1 matches 9 bases. The CDR3 has 14 residues. Germline-derived CDR1 and CDR2 are MNHNS and SASEGT. The V segment lost 3 bases and the J segment 9 bases; nucleotides outside the gene matches: 6. CDR3 loop: CASSENRGRGEQFF. The CDR3 bases are TGTGCCAGCAGTGAGAACAGGGGGCGTGGTGAGCAGTTCTTC.

The V and J genes are TRBV6-2 or TRBV6-3 and TRBJ2-7; TRBD2 might be the D (6 bases). Germline V gene lookup returns CDR1 MNHEY and CDR2 SVGEGT. Trimming cost V 6 bases and J 10 bases, with 19 bases left between them. This CDR3 has 13 amino acids. The CDR3 spells CASREPMTSSQYV. The CDR3 region has the DNA TGTGCCAGCAGGGAACCGATGACTAGTTCCCAGTACGTC.